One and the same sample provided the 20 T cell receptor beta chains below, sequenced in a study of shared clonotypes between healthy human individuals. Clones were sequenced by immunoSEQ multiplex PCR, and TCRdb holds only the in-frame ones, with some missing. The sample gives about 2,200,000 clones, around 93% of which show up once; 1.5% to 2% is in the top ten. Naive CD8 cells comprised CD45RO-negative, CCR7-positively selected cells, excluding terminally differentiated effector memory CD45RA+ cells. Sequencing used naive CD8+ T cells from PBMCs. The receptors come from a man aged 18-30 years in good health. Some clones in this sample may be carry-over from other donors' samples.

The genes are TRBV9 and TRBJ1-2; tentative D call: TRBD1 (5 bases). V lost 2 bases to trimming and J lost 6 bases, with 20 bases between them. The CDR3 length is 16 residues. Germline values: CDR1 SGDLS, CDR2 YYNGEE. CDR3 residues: CASSVVEGNWVDGYTF. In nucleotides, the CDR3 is TGTGCCAGCAGCGTCGTTGAGGGGAACTGGGTTGATGGCTACACCTTC.

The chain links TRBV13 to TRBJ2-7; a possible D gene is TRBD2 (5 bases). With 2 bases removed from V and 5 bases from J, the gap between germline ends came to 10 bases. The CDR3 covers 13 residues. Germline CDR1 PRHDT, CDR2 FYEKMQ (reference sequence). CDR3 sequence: CASSLRGSHEQYF. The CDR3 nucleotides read TGTGCCAGCAGCTTACGTGGGAGTCACGAGCAGTACTTC. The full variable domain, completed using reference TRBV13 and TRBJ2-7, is AAGVIQSPRHLIKEKRETATLKCYPIPRHDTVYWYQQGPGQDPQFLISFYEKMQSDKGSIPDRFSAQQFSDYHSELNMSSLELGDSALYFCASSLRGSHEQYFGPGTRLTVT.

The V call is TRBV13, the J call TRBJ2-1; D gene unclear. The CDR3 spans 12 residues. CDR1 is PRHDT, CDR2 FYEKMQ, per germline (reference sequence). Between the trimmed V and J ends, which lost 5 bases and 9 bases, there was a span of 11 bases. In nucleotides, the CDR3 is TGTGCCAGCAGCCCCCTAGGATCTGAGCAGTTCTTC. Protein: CASSPLGSEQFF.

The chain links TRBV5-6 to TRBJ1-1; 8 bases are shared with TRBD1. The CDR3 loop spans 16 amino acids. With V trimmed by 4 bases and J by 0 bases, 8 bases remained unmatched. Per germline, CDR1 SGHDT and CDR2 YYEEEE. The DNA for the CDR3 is TGTGCCAGCAGCCTAAAGACAGGGGTGATGAACACTGAAGCTTTCTTT. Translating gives CASSLKTGVMNTEAFF.

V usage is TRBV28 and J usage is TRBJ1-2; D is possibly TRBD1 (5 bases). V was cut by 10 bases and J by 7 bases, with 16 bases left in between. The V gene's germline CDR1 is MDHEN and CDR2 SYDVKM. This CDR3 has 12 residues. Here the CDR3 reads CATTGPAGGYTF. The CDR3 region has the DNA TGTGCCACTACAGGTCCTGCTGGTGGCTACACCTTC.

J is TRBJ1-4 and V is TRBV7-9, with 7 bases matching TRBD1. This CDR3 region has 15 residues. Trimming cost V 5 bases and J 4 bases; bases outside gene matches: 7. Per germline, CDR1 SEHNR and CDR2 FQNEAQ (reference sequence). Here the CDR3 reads CASSGGGQDNEKLFF. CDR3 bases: TGTGCCAGCAGCGGAGGAGGACAGGATAATGAAAAACTGTTTTTT.

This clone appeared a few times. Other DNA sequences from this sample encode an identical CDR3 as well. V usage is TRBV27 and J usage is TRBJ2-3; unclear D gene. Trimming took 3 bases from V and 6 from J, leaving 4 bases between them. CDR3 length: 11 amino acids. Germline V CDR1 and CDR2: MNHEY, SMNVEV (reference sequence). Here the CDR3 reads CASSLGDTQYF. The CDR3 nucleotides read TGTGCCAGCAGTTTGGGGGATACGCAGTATTTT.

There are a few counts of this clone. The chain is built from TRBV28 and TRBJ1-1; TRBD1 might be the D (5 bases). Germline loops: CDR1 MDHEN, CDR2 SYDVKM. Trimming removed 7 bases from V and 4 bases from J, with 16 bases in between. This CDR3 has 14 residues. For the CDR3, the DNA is TGTGCCAGCATCGTCATCCCAGGGAGCACTGAAGCTTTCTTT. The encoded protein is CASIVIPGSTEAFF.

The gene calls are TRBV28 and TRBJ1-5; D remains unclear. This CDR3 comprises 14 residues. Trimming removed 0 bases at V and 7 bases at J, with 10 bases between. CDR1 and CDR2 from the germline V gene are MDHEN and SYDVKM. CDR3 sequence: CASSLWRSGQPQHF. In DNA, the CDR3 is TGTGCCAGCAGTTTATGGAGGAGTGGACAGCCCCAGCATTTT. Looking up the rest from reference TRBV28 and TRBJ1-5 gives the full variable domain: DVKVTQSSRYLVKRTGEKVFLECVQDMDHENMFWYRQDPGLGLRLIYFSYDVKMKEKGDIPEGYSVSREKKERFSLILESASTNQTSMYLCASSLWRSGQPQHFGDGTRLSIL.

This CDR3 reads CASSVTGALSKAFF. The CDR3 DNA reads TGTGCCAGCAGCGTCACAGGGGCCTTGTCGAAAGCTTTCTTT. V is TRBV11-2 and J is TRBJ1-1; 7 positions match TRBD1. Germline CDR1 SGHAT, CDR2 FQNNGV. After removal of 5 bases from V and 9 bases from J, the junction contained 12 bases not matched to a gene. This CDR3 region has 14 residues.

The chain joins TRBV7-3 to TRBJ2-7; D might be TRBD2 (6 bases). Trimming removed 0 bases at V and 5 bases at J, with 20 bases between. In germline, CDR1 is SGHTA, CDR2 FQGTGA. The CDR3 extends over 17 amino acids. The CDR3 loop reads CASSLTGGQGSKDEQYF. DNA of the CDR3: TGTGCCAGCAGCTTAACGGGGGGTCAAGGTTCCAAGGACGAGCAGTACTTC.

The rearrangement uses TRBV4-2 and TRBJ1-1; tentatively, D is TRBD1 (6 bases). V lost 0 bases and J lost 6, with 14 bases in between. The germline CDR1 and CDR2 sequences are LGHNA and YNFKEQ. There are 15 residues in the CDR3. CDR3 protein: CASSQETGAGAEAFF. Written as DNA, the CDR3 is TGTGCCAGCAGCCAAGAGACGGGGGCAGGGGCTGAAGCTTTCTTT.

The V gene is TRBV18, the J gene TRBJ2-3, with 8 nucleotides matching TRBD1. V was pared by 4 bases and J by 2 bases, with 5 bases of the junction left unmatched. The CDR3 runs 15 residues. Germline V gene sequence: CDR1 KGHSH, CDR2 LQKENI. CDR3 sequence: CASSQQGVNTDTQYF. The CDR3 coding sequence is TGTGCCAGCTCACAACAGGGGGTGAACACAGATACGCAGTATTTT.

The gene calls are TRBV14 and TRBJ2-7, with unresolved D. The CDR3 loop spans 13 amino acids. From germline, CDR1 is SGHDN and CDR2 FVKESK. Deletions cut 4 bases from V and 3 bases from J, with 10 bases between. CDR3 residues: CASSPLGSYEQYF. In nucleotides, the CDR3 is TGTGCCAGCAGCCCCCTCGGAAGCTACGAGCAGTACTTC.

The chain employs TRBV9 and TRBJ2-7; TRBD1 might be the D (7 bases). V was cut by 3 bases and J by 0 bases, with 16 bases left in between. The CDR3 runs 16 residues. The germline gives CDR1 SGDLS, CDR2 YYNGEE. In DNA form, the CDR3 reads TGTGCCAGCAGCGCCGGGGGACAGCCCAGCTCCTACGAGCAGTACTTC. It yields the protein CASSAGGQPSSYEQYF.

CDR3 coding DNA: TGTGCCTGGAGTGAGGGACTCGAGAACGATCAGCCCCAGCATTTT. Its protein product is CAWSEGLENDQPQHF. The chain links TRBV30 to TRBJ1-5, with D possibly being TRBD1 (5 bases). The CDR3 runs to 15 residues. Per the germline V gene, CDR1 is GTSNPN and CDR2 is SVGIG (reference sequence). V shed 1 base and J shed 5 bases, with 15 bases lying between them.

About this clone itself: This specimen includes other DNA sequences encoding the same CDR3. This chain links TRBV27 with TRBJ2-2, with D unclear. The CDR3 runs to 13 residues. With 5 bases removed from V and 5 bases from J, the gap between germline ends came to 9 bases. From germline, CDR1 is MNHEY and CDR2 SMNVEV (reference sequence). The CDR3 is CASSILGTGELFF. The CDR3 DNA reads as TGTGCCAGCAGTATATTAGGGACCGGGGAGCTGTTTTTT.

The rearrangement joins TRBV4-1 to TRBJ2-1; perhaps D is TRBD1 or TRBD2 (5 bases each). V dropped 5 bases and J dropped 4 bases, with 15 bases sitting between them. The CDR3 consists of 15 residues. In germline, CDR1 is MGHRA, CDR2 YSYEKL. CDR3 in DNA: TGCGCCAGCAGCACCCGGGACGGAGGATACAATGAGCAGTTCTTC. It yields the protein CASSTRDGGYNEQFF.

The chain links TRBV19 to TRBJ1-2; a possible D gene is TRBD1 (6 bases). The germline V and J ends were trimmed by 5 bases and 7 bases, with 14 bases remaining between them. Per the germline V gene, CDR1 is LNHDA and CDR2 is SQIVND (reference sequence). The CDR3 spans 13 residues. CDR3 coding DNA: TGTGCCAGTAGTGGATTACAGGGAGGTGGCTACACCTTC. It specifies CASSGLQGGGYTF.

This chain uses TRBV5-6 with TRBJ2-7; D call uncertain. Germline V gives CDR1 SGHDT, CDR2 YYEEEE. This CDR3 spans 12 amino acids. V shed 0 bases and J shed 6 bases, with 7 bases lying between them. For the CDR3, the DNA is TGTGCCAGCAGCTTGGACTCCAGCGAGCAGTACTTC. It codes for CASSLDSSEQYF.